The T cell receptor (beta chain) described here comes from a study of STAT3 mutations in large granular lymphocyte leukemia. Study as a whole: Among longitudinally sequenced T-LGLL patients, roughly half had canonical activating STAT3 mutations detected. Over half of T-LGLL patients had one or more immunosuppressive regimens. Broader study findings: Every T-LGLL patient had at least one immunodominant TCRbeta clonotype.

Sequencing was performed with immunoSEQ multiplex PCR; in TCRdb, only in-frame clones are kept and a portion is missing. Among some 37,000 clones listed, around nine tenths were seen once. V was clipped by 5 bases and J by 8 bases, with 10 bases between them. The germline V gene encodes CDR1 MNHNY and CDR2 SVGAGI (reference sequence). This CDR3 contains 12 residues. Concerning this clone itself: The antigen is undetermined.

Material for sequencing was PBMCs. The source is a human donor with T large granular lymphocyte leukemia. Some clones in this sample may be carry-over from other donors' samples. The chain employs TRBV6-6 and TRBJ2-1; D perhaps matches TRBD1 (6 bases). The CDR3 loop reads CASSTQGDEQFF. The CDR3 DNA is TGTGCCAGCAGTACACAGGGAGATGAGCAGTTCTTC.